This T cell receptor beta chain was sequenced for a study of cytomegalovirus exposure and HLA in healthy donors. Study in general: Assignment to the Caucasian-associated ancestry cluster applied to 81% of the roughly 400 genotyped donors. Notes on the study in general: Through in vitro validation, three CMV-associated chains were shown to be specific for CMV antigens. Among TCR beta chains of equal frequency, HLA-associated ones were more clonally expanded in a later analysis. Productive status was seen about 90% or about 30% of the time for most TCR beta V segments in an earlier analysis.

A note on this clone: What it recognizes is unknown. This sample includes further DNA sequences coding for the same CDR3.

60 Vbeta and 13 Jbeta primers were used in PCR. Profiled with immunoSEQ multiplex PCR; TCRdb holds only in-frame clones, not every one. This table has approximately 190,000 clones, approximately 12% appearing once. Per the germline V gene, CDR1 is LNHDA and CDR2 is SQIVND (reference sequence). The CDR3 has 14 residues. The ends were cut back, 0 bases at V and 2 bases at J, with 7 bases in the middle. This clonotype was obtained from a man aged 45-65 years in good health and CMV-seropositive. The sequenced sample consisted of PBMCs. J is TRBJ1-2 and V is TRBV19; D is ambiguous. The CDR3 loop reads CASSIDRGNYGYTF. Written as DNA, the CDR3 is TGTGCCAGTAGTATAGATCGGGGAAACTATGGCTACACCTTC.